One sample yielded the 24 T cell receptor beta chains listed below, sequenced in a study of T cell changes during pregnancy in multiple sclerosis. This table comes from immunoSEQ multiplex PCR, and its TCRdb copy is limited to in-frame clones, with some not included. The sample records 100,000 or so clones, around nine tenths being singletons. Sequenced material: peripheral blood, taken in the second trimester of pregnancy. These receptors were collected from a female donor with multiple sclerosis, enrolled in a pregnancy study.

The chain couples TRBV7-3 to TRBJ1-1, with D uncertain. Looked up from germline, CDR1 is SGHTA and CDR2 is FQGTGA. Trimming stripped 3 bases from V and 2 bases from J, with 13 bases between. This CDR3 has 15 residues. CDR3 bases: TGTGCCAGCAGCTTGAATGGCCCCAGTAACACTGAAGCTTTCTTT. It specifies CASSLNGPSNTEAFF.

This chain connects TRBV4-2 to TRBJ2-3; 9 bases align to TRBD2. V gave up 0 bases and J gave up 3 bases; unmatched junction bases: 4. CDR1 is LGHNA and CDR2 is YNFKEQ in the germline V gene. CDR3 size: 16 residues. The DNA for the CDR3 is TGTGCCAGCAGCCAAGAGCAGCGGGGGGTAACAGATACGCAGTATTTT. It translates to CASSQEQRGVTDTQYF.

This clone was seen once. The V and J genes are TRBV7-2 and TRBJ2-3; D call uncertain. The length of the CDR3 is 14 residues. With 4 bases removed from V and 4 bases from J, the gap between germline ends came to 12 bases. Germline CDR1 reads SGHTA; CDR2 reads FQGNSA. The CDR3 DNA follows: TGTGCCAGCAGCTCGACTCGGTCGGCAGATACGCAGTATTTT. This codes for CASSSTRSADTQYF.

The chain couples TRBV7-3 to TRBJ2-1, with TRBD1 as a possible D gene (5 bases). The ends were cut back, 6 bases at V and 4 bases at J, with 16 bases in the middle. The V gene's germline CDR1 is SGHTA and CDR2 FQGTGA. This CDR3 contains 15 residues. The CDR3 region is CASSRDRSRYNEQFF. Written as DNA, the CDR3 is TGTGCCAGCAGTCGCGACAGATCACGTTACAATGAGCAGTTCTTC.

The chain has TRBV6-1 and TRBJ1-2; TRBD1 aligns across 8 bases. Germline CDR1 reads MNHNS; CDR2 reads SASEGT. CDR3 length: 15 residues. The trim removed 10 bases at V and 6 bases at J, leaving 16 bases unmatched. CDR3 in amino acids: CATSIKDRVGDGYTF. The DNA of the CDR3 is TGTGCCACCTCTATAAAGGACAGGGTTGGAGATGGCTACACCTTC.

The chain uses TRBV30 and TRBJ1-3; D may be TRBD1 (6 bases). Trimming took 0 bases from V and 4 from J, leaving 10 bases between them. Per germline, CDR1 GTSNPN and CDR2 SVGIG (reference sequence). The CDR3 has 14 amino acids. CDR3 residues: CAWSVGGGGNTIYF. The CDR3 coding sequence is TGTGCCTGGAGTGTAGGGGGGGGCGGAAACACCATATATTTT. Based on the CDR3 plus reference TRBV30 and TRBJ1-3, the full variable domain is SQTIHQWPATLVQPVGSPLSLECTVEGTSNPNLYWYRQAAGRGLQLLFYSVGIGQISSEVPQNLSASRPQDRQFILSSKKLLLSDSGFYLCAWSVGGGGNTIYFGEGSWLTVV.

The rearrangement uses TRBV7-2 and TRBJ2-3; 10 positions match TRBD1. With 1 base clipped from V and 2 bases from J, the junction kept 6 bases outside the gene matches. This CDR3 has 17 residues. Germline V gene sequence: CDR1 SGHTA, CDR2 FQGNSA. DNA of the CDR3: TGTGCCAGCAGCTTAGAGGGGACAGGGGCCGTCACAGATACGCAGTATTTT. This gives the protein CASSLEGTGAVTDTQYF.

This clone came up once. The CDR3 loop is CASSFNRRTEAFF. CDR3 coding DNA: TGTGCCAGCAGCTTTAACCGTCGGACTGAAGCTTTCTTT. This chain joins TRBV11-1 and TRBJ1-1; no definite D call. V shed 3 bases and J shed 5 bases, with 10 bases lying between them. Per the germline V gene, CDR1 is SGHAT and CDR2 is FQDESV (reference sequence). CDR3 length: 13 amino acids.

In nucleotides, the CDR3 is TGTGCCAGCAGCGTAGGGTCTGGACTAGCAGCGAATGAGCAGTTCTTC. Translated: CASSVGSGLAANEQFF. The rearrangement links TRBV9 to TRBJ2-1, with 8 nucleotides matching TRBD2. This CDR3 is 16 amino acids long. Trimming cost V 0 bases and J 7 bases; bases outside gene matches: 9. In germline, CDR1 is SGDLS, CDR2 YYNGEE.

The chain uses TRBV5-4 and TRBJ2-2, with 9 bases that match TRBD1. The CDR3 covers 17 residues. In germline, CDR1 is SGHNT, CDR2 YYREEE (reference sequence). Trimming at V came to 5 bases and at J to 5 bases, leaving 13 bases not matched to a gene. The CDR3 is CASSSKTGTGITGELFF. The CDR3 DNA sequence: TGTGCCAGCAGTTCTAAAACCGGGACAGGGATTACCGGGGAGCTGTTTTTT.

The genes are TRBV5-4 and TRBJ2-3, with 8 bases matching TRBD2. V trimming: 4 bases; J trimming: 4 bases; junction bases outside the gene matches: 14. CDR3 length: 17 amino acids. CDR1 and CDR2 from the germline V gene are SGHNT and YYREEE (reference sequence). The CDR3 spells CASSVGGAGVGADTQYF. CDR3 coding DNA: TGTGCCAGCAGCGTCGGGGGAGCGGGAGTGGGCGCAGATACGCAGTATTTT.

V and J are TRBV27 and TRBJ2-6, with D possibly being TRBD2 (6 bases). Germline V lookup: CDR1 MNHEY, CDR2 SMNVEV (reference sequence). Trimming stripped 3 bases from V and 1 base from J, with 16 bases between. The CDR3 totals 18 residues. The CDR3 sequence: CASSLRGIGGSGANVLTF. CDR3 bases: TGTGCCAGCAGTTTGCGGGGCATAGGTGGTTCTGGGGCCAACGTCCTGACTTTC.

The chain couples TRBV5-1 to TRBJ1-2, with 8 positions matching TRBD1. This CDR3 contains 13 residues. Germline CDR1 SGHRS, CDR2 YFSETQ. Trimming took 0 bases from V and 6 from J; bases not matched to a gene: 1. CDR3 in DNA: TGCGCCAGCAGCTTGGCAGGGGGCAATGGCTACACCTTC. Translation: CASSLAGGNGYTF.

V usage is TRBV5-1 and J usage is TRBJ2-3, with TRBD2 as a possible D gene (6 bases). Per the germline V gene, CDR1 is SGHRS and CDR2 is YFSETQ. This CDR3 contains 14 residues. V lost 4 bases and J lost 2, with 11 bases in between. CDR3 loop: CASSPAGNTDTQYF. In DNA, the CDR3 is TGCGCCAGCAGCCCGGCGGGGAACACAGATACGCAGTATTTT.

The V and J genes are TRBV5-1 and TRBJ1-2; the D gene is possibly TRBD1 (5 bases). This CDR3 is built from 13 residues. Germline loops: CDR1 SGHRS, CDR2 YFSETQ. Trimming stripped 2 bases from V and 7 bases from J, with 12 bases between. The CDR3 nucleotides are TGCGCCAGCAGCTTAACCAGGGTTTCTGGCTACACCTTC. Translated: CASSLTRVSGYTF. Drawing the rest from reference TRBV5-1 and TRBJ1-2, the complete variable domain is KAGVTQTPRYLIKTRGQQVTLSCSPISGHRSVSWYQQTPGQGLQFLFEYFSETQRNKGNFPGRFSGRQFSNSRSEMNVSTLELGDSALYLCASSLTRVSGYTFGSGTRLTVV.

J is TRBJ2-1 and V is TRBV30; D gene ambiguous. CDR1 is GTSNPN, CDR2 SVGIG, per germline (reference sequence). V lost 1 base, J lost 9 bases, and 4 bases lay in between. The CDR3 is 10 residues long. The CDR3 sequence is CAWSGGEQFF. CDR3 DNA: TGTGCCTGGAGTGGAGGTGAGCAGTTCTTC.

This sequence joins TRBV30 and TRBJ2-1, with D tentatively TRBD1 (5 bases). Germline-derived CDR1 and CDR2 are GTSNPN and SVGIG (reference sequence). The CDR3 loop spans 13 amino acids. V was trimmed by 5 bases and J by 1 base, leaving 9 bases between them. Here the CDR3 reads CAWAQGSYNEQFF. In nucleotides, the CDR3 is TGTGCCTGGGCTCAGGGATCCTACAATGAGCAGTTCTTC.

The genes are TRBV18 and TRBJ2-5, with a tentative D call TRBD1 (5 bases). CDR1 and CDR2 from the germline V gene are KGHSH and LQKENI. V was clipped by 3 bases and J by 2 bases, with 10 bases between them. The CDR3 contains 14 residues. The DNA of the CDR3 is TGTGCCAGCTCACCGACAGAAAAACAAGAGACCCAGTACTTC. Translation: CASSPTEKQETQYF.

The chain combines TRBV5-1 with TRBJ1-3; 7 positions agree with TRBD1. Germline loops: CDR1 SGHRS, CDR2 YFSETQ. The V gene end was trimmed by 0 bases and the J gene end by 0 bases; junction bases not matched to a gene: 3. CDR3 size: 16 residues. CDR3 loop: CASSLAQGGSGNTIYF. The CDR3 region has the DNA TGCGCCAGCAGCTTGGCGCAGGGGGGCTCTGGAAACACCATATATTTT.

V and J are TRBV5-4 and TRBJ2-2; no clear D gene. There are 15 residues in the CDR3. V lost 4 bases, J lost 2 bases, and 12 bases lay in between. Germline V lookup: CDR1 SGHNT, CDR2 YYREEE (reference sequence). The CDR3 loop is CASSPVQANTGELFF. CDR3 bases: TGTGCCAGCAGCCCGGTCCAGGCAAACACCGGGGAGCTGTTTTTT.

A few counts support this clone. The chain recombines TRBV9 with TRBJ1-2, with D possibly matching TRBD1 (6 bases). The CDR3 runs to 16 residues. The ends were cut back, 0 bases at V and 3 bases at J, with 15 bases in the middle. Germline V gene data show CDR1 as SGDLS and CDR2 as YYNGEE. This CDR3 is CASSVDPRGTDYGYTF. In DNA, the CDR3 is TGTGCCAGCAGCGTAGATCCCAGGGGTACCGACTATGGCTACACCTTC. The full variable domain, in which reference TRBV9 and TRBJ1-2 provide the parts outside the CDR3, is DSGVTQTPKHLITATGQRVTLRCSPRSGDLSVYWYQQSLDQGLQFLIQYYNGEERAKGNILERFSAQQFPDLHSELNLSSLELGDSALYFCASSVDPRGTDYGYTFGSGTRLTVV.

The genes are TRBV7-2 and TRBJ2-2; TRBD2 matches at 8 bases. The CDR3 loop spans 15 amino acids. Germline V gene sequence: CDR1 SGHTA, CDR2 FQGNSA. V was clipped by 5 bases and J by 7 bases; unmatched bases: 9. The CDR3 nucleotides are TGTGCCAGCAGCAGCGCCGGGACTAGTGACGGGGAGCTGTTTTTT. This sequence encodes CASSSAGTSDGELFF.

There are a few counts of this clone. V and J are TRBV15 and TRBJ1-2; D perhaps matches TRBD1 (5 bases). CDR3 length equals 14 residues. The ends were cut back, 4 bases at V and 6 bases at J, with 15 bases in the middle. Germline values: CDR1 LNHNV, CDR2 YYDKDF (reference sequence). The CDR3 region is CATSKVRVYDGYTF. For the CDR3, the DNA is TGTGCCACCAGCAAGGTCAGGGTATATGATGGCTACACCTTC.

This clone has a single count. CDR3 loop: CASSQIPGQGQETQYF. DNA for the CDR3: TGCGCCAGCAGTCAAATACCGGGACAGGGCCAAGAGACCCAGTACTTC. The rearrangement links TRBV10-2 to TRBJ2-5, with 9 nucleotides matching TRBD1. CDR3 length equals 16 residues. Germline CDR1 is WSHSY and CDR2 is SAAADI. Losses at the gene ends were 5 bases for V and 1 base for J; bases not matched to a gene: 8.